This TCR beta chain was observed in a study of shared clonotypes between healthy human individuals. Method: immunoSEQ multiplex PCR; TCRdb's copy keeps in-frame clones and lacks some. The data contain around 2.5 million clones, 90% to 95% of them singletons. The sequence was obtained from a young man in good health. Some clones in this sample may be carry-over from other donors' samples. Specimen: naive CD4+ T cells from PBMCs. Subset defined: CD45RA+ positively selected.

CDR3 sequence: CATTDWEGGTEAFF. Here the CDR3 DNA reads TGTGCCACCACCGATTGGGAGGGTGGGACTGAAGCTTTCTTT. This rearrangement joins TRBV15 to TRBJ1-1; D remains ambiguous. This CDR3 region has 14 residues. Trimming took off 7 bases at V and 5 bases at J, with 17 bases between the two ends. CDR1 is LNHNV, CDR2 YYDKDF, per germline (reference sequence).